The rows below give T cell receptor beta chains drawn from one sample of a study of Graves' ophthalmopathy and Graves' hyperthyroidism. From the multiplex PCR reads, TCRdb called clonotypes with MiXCR, one entry per CDR3 protein. The table has about 170,000 distinct CDR3 sequences, 37% seen once; the top ten hold roughly 5.2%. Specimen: peripheral blood. The receptors were sampled from a woman aged 40-49 years with Graves' ophthalmopathy. Each CDR3 is given with its conserved first and last residue. D genes are given only for firm matches. A row's size may be missing; if present it is once, few, many or a size class.

>TRBD2|TRBJ2-5|TRBV7-2|NA
TGTGCCAGCAGCCCTACTAGCGGAGAAGAGACCCAGTACTTC
CASSPTSGEETQYF
>TRBD1|TRBJ1-2|TRBV29-1|once
TGCAGCGTTGAAGACCCGGACAGGGAGTATGGCTACACCTTC
CSVEDPDREYGYTF
>NA|TRBJ1-1|TRBV6-1|NA
TGTGCCAGCAGTGAAATCTATGATATTGCTGAAGCTTTCTTT
CASSEIYDIAEAFF
>NA|TRBJ1-3|TRBV7-7|many
TGTGCTAGCAGCCCGGATGGAAACACCATATATTTT
CASSPDGNTIYF
>TRBD1|TRBJ1-2|TRBV12-3/TRBV12-4|many
TGTGCCAGCAGTTTATGGGTGGGCAGGGGGAAGACTAACTATGGCTACACCTTC
CASSLWVGRGKTNYGYTF
>TRBD2|TRBJ2-7|TRBV12-3/TRBV12-4|many
TGTGCCAGCAGTCTAGCGGTCCGCCCATACGAGCAGTACTTC
CASSLAVRPYEQYF
>NA|TRBJ1-1|TRBV7-2|few
TGTGCCAGCAGCTTATTCTTCGGATCGAACACTGAAGCTTTCTTT
CASSLFFGSNTEAFF
>TRBD2|TRBJ2-5|TRBV6-2/TRBV6-3|NA
TGTGCCAGCAGTTACTCTAGCGGGACCCAAGAGACCCAGTACTTC
CASSYSSGTQETQYF
>NA|TRBJ2-7|TRBV15|NA
TGTGCCACCAGCAGTGACCGGTGGACATCCGTTTACGAGCAGTACTTC
CATSSDRWTSVYEQYF
>NA|TRBJ1-6|TRBV9|many
TGTGCCAGCAGCGTAGATCGGTCGGATTCACCCCTCCACTTT
CASSVDRSDSPLHF
>TRBD1|TRBJ2-7|TRBV7-6|NA
TGTGCCAGCAGCACCTCGGACAGGGGGCTTTACGAGCAGTACTTC
CASSTSDRGLYEQYF
>NA|TRBJ2-5|TRBV12-3/TRBV12-4|NA
TGTGCCAGCAGCGGGACACACCAAGAGACCCAGTACTTC
CASSGTHQETQYF
>NA|TRBJ2-2|TRBV12-3/TRBV12-4|many
TGTGCCAGCAGCTACAGGGACACCGGGGAGCTGTTTTTT
CASSYRDTGELFF
>NA|TRBJ1-2|TRBV6-5|NA
TGTGCCAGCAGTTACTCGGGTTTAAACTATGGCTACACCTTC
CASSYSGLNYGYTF
>TRBD2|TRBJ2-2|TRBV11-2|many
TGTGCCAGCAGCTTATTACTAGCGCCTAACACCGGGGAGCTGTTTTTT
CASSLLLAPNTGELFF
>NA|TRBJ2-5|TRBV28|NA
TGTGCCAGCAGCGGGTGGGGGGTCGCAGAGACCCAGTACTTC
CASSGWGVAETQYF
>NA|TRBJ1-3|TRBV4-3|many
TGCGCCAGCAGCCGGCAGGGCCTCTCTGGAAACACCATATATTTT
CASSRQGLSGNTIYF
>TRBD1|TRBJ2-7|TRBV6-2/TRBV6-3|NA
TGTGCCACCGGGACAGGGTACGAGCAGTACTTC
CATGTGYEQYF